This T cell receptor beta chain stems from a study of blood T cell repertoires in COVID-19. The data were produced by immunoSEQ multiplex PCR, yet TCRdb's version contains in-frame clones alone and is incomplete. The sample lists about 200,000 clones; around four fifths were seen once. Germline V lookup: CDR1 MNHEY, CDR2 SVGEGT. The CDR3 spans 14 residues. With V trimmed by 4 bases and J by 0 bases, 3 bases remained unmatched. Material for sequencing was peripheral blood. V gene TRBV6-2 or TRBV6-3 combines with J gene TRBJ2-7; 7 nucleotides match TRBD1. The source is a man in his sixties with COVID-19, enrolled during active disease. CDR3 coding DNA: TGTGCCAGCAGTTTGACAGGGAGCTCCTACGAGCAGTACTTC. Encoded protein: CASSLTGSSYEQYF.